A selection of T cell receptor beta chains follows, all from one sample in a study of type 1 regulatory T cells. TCRdb analysed the reads with MiXCR anew, one entry per CDR3 protein. In the table there are about 18,000 distinct CDR3 sequences, about 10% of which are singletons. The material sequenced was CD4+ T cells, either the whole sample or a sorted fraction (not recorded which). The receptor source for this set is a human donor in good health. CDR3s include the opening cysteine and the closing phenylalanine or tryptophan. Fields, in order: V gene, J gene, clone size, D gene, CDR3 protein, CDR3 DNA. A D gene is named only where the DNA matches it firmly. Size values are once, few and many counts, or a class for expanded clones, and some rows have none.

>TRBV5-1|TRBJ2-2|many|.
CASSLGTAGTGELFF
TGCGCCAGCAGCCTAGGGACCGCGGGAACCGGGGAGCTGTTTTTT
>TRBV29-1|TRBJ2-3|many|.
CSFPTGVPDTQYF
TGCAGCTTTCCGACTGGCGTCCCAGATACGCAGTATTTT
>TRBV12-3/TRBV12-4|TRBJ2-7|few|TRBD2
CASSIGGTWSYEQYF
TGTGCCAGCAGTATCGGGGGGACTTGGTCCTACGAGCAGTACTTC
>TRBV5-1|TRBJ2-5|medium-sized|.
CASSLEETQYF
TGCGCCAGCAGCTTGGAAGAGACCCAGTACTTC
>TRBV19|TRBJ2-1|.|TRBD2
CASSVRGLAENEQFF
TGTGCCAGTAGTGTGAGGGGACTAGCGGAAAATGAGCAGTTCTTC
>TRBV10-3|TRBJ2-3|many|.
CAISGIADTQYF
TGTGCCATCAGCGGGATAGCAGATACGCAGTATTTT
>TRBV6-2/TRBV6-3|TRBJ2-7|few|TRBD2
CASSYSPSGSREQYF
TGTGCCAGCAGTTACTCTCCTAGCGGGAGTCGAGAGCAGTACTTC
>TRBV10-3|TRBJ2-3|many|TRBD2
CAISRLAGEGTDTQYF
TGTGCCATCAGCCGACTAGCGGGAGAAGGTACAGATACGCAGTATTTT
>TRBV5-4|TRBJ1-1|.|.
CASSLQNTEAFF
TGTGCCAGCAGCTTACAGAACACTGAAGCTTTCTTT
>TRBV29-1|TRBJ2-7|many|.
CSVWGAGSDPYEQYF
TGCAGCGTGTGGGGGGCGGGATCGGACCCCTACGAGCAGTACTTC
>TRBV5-1|TRBJ1-1|many|TRBD1
CASSLGGGGTEAFF
TGCGCCAGCAGCTTGGGAGGGGGCGGCACTGAAGCTTTCTTT
>TRBV7-6|TRBJ2-2|.|.
CASSSQGYGELFF
TGTGCCAGCAGCAGTCAGGGGTACGGGGAGCTGTTTTTT
>TRBV24-1|TRBJ2-1|many|.
CATSDEGYEQFF
TGTGCCACCAGTGATGAGGGATATGAGCAGTTCTTC
>TRBV20-1|TRBJ2-7|many|.
CSFTRPENEQYF
TGCAGTTTTACTCGACCGGAGAACGAGCAGTACTTC
>TRBV5-1|TRBJ2-3|few|.
CASSLPRDRTDTQYF
TGCGCCAGCAGCTTGCCGCGGGATCGCACAGATACGCAGTATTTT
>TRBV7-8|TRBJ1-1|medium-sized|TRBD1
CASSYGQVTEAFF
TGTGCCAGCAGCTATGGACAGGTCACTGAAGCTTTCTTT
>TRBV7-2|TRBJ2-7|few|.
CASSLKSEQYF
TGTGCCAGCAGCTTAAAATCCGAGCAGTACTTC
>TRBV5-1|TRBJ2-2|medium-sized|.
CASRKDTGELFF
TGCGCCAGCAGAAAGGATACCGGGGAGCTGTTTTTT
>TRBV7-2|TRBJ2-3|many|.
CASSYGTSTDTQYF
TGTGCCAGCAGTTACGGGACTAGCACAGATACGCAGTATTTT
>TRBV5-1|TRBJ2-6|many|TRBD2
CASSLSPAGGTGANVLTF
TGCGCCAGCAGCTTGTCGCCAGCGGGAGGCACTGGGGCCAACGTCCTGACTTTC
>TRBV10-3|TRBJ1-5|.|.
CAISESGDQPQHF
TGTGCCATCAGTGAGTCTGGGGATCAGCCCCAGCATTTT
>TRBV28|TRBJ1-1|.|TRBD1
CASRRTGKFVTEAFF
TGTGCCAGCAGGAGGACAGGGAAGTTTGTCACTGAAGCTTTCTTT
>TRBV7-9|TRBJ2-7|.|TRBD2
CASSPGTSGMSYEQYF
TGTGCCAGCAGCCCCGGGACTAGCGGGATGTCGTACGAGCAGTACTTC
>TRBV6-2/TRBV6-3|TRBJ2-1|many|TRBD2
CATSNLAGAYNEQFF
TGTGCCACCTCGAATCTCGCGGGAGCGTACAATGAGCAGTTCTTC
>TRBV30|TRBJ2-1|.|.
CAWGKTTGGPNNEQFF
TGTGCCTGGGGCAAGACTACCGGGGGACCAAACAATGAGCAGTTCTTC
>TRBV7-6|TRBJ2-3|.|.
CASSPGQITDTQYF
TGTGCCAGCAGCCCCGGACAGATCACAGATACGCAGTATTTT
>TRBV5-5|TRBJ2-1|few|.
CASSPSSGRYNEQFF
TGTGCCAGCAGCCCGAGCAGCGGAAGATACAATGAGCAGTTCTTC
>TRBV20-1|TRBJ2-1|.|TRBD2
CSAAPGTSMNEQFF
TGCAGTGCTGCTCCCGGGACTAGCATGAATGAGCAGTTCTTC
>TRBV9|TRBJ2-2|few|.
CASSVEDTGELFF
TGTGCCAGCAGCGTAGAGGACACCGGGGAGCTGTTTTTT
>TRBV3-1|TRBJ2-5|medium-sized|TRBD2
CASSLGLAGYQETQYF
TGTGCCAGCAGCCTAGGACTAGCGGGGTACCAAGAGACCCAGTACTTC
>TRBV27|TRBJ2-1|many|.
CAIGTGLREQFF
TGTGCCATAGGGACTGGCCTGCGAGAGCAGTTCTTC
>TRBV20-1|TRBJ2-1|many|TRBD2
CSARPGGAYNEQFF
TGCAGTGCTAGACCGGGAGGGGCCTACAATGAGCAGTTCTTC
>TRBV7-2|TRBJ2-5|.|.
CVSSLPGETQYF
TGTGTCAGCAGCTTACCTGGGGAGACCCAGTACTTC
>TRBV12-3/TRBV12-4|TRBJ2-6|many|TRBD1
CASSSGQGSGANVLTF
TGTGCCAGCAGTTCCGGACAGGGCTCTGGGGCCAACGTCCTGACTTTC
>TRBV21-1|TRBJ2-5|many|.
CASSILNQDRQKETQYF
TGTGCCAGCAGCATCTTAAACCAGGACAGGCAAAAAGAGACCCAGTACTTC
>TRBV12-3/TRBV12-4|TRBJ2-4|many|.
CASSQRSGAKNIQYF
TGTGCCAGCAGCCAAAGATCCGGAGCCAAAAACATTCAGTACTTC
>TRBV5-1|TRBJ2-1|many|TRBD1
CASSFPGQGNNEQFF
TGCGCCAGCAGCTTCCCGGGACAGGGGAACAATGAGCAGTTCTTC
>TRBV7-2|TRBJ2-2|.|.
CASSPRLGPGELFF
TGTGCCAGCAGCCCTAGACTAGGACCCGGGGAGCTGTTTTTT
>TRBV19|TRBJ1-5|few|.
CASSISGVSQPQHF
TGTGCCAGTAGTATCTCAGGGGTGAGTCAGCCCCAGCATTTT
>TRBV18|TRBJ2-1|many|.
CASSRSYASEQFF
TGTGCCAGCTCACGGAGCTATGCGAGTGAGCAGTTCTTC
>TRBV5-5|TRBJ2-7|many|.
CASSLKPGEQYF
TGTGCCAGCAGCTTGAAACCAGGCGAGCAGTACTTC
>TRBV11-2|TRBJ2-4|medium-sized|TRBD2
CASSLDLAGAPLLAKNIQYF
TGTGCCAGCAGCTTAGATCTAGCGGGAGCGCCATTACTAGCCAAAAACATTCAGTACTTC
>TRBV6-5|TRBJ2-7|medium-sized|TRBD1
CASSPLDRLSPEQYF
TGTGCCAGCAGCCCTTTGGACAGGCTATCCCCCGAGCAGTACTTC
>TRBV14|TRBJ2-7|.|.
CASSQRGWVFDEQYF
TGTGCCAGCAGCCAACGGGGCTGGGTATTCGACGAGCAGTACTTC